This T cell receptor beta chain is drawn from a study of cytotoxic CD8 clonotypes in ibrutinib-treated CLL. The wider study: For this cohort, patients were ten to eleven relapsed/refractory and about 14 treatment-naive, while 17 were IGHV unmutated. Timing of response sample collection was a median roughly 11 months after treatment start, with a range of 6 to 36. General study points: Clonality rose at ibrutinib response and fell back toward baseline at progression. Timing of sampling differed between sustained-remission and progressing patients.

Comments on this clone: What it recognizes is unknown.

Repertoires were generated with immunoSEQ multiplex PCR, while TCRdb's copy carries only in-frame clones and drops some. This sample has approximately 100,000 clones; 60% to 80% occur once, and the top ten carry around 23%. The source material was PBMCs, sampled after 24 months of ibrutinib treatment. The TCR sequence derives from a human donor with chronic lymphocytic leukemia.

CDR3 nucleotides: TGTGCCAGCAGTTCACAGGGGGCTTCAGGGAAGGACACCATATATTTT. This sequence encodes CASSSQGASGKDTIYF. The V call is TRBV28, the J call TRBJ1-3; 9 positions match TRBD1. CDR1 is MDHEN and CDR2 is SYDVKM in the germline V gene. The V segment lost 4 bases and the J segment 8 bases; nucleotides outside the gene matches: 12. This CDR3 region has 16 residues.